This TCR beta chain was identified during a study of cytomegalovirus exposure and HLA in healthy donors. Study outcomes and limitations: Among CMV-associated TCR beta chains, most appeared HLA-restricted in a later analysis. Cytomegalovirus-associated status was assigned to 150 or so TCR beta chains.

Turning to this clone: Its antigen is unknown.

PCR primers comprised 60 Vbeta and 13 Jbeta primers. Data came from immunoSEQ multiplex PCR; TCRdb stores just in-frame clones and leaves some out. This sample has around 210,000 clones, with approximately 78% found just once. The CDR3 is 18 amino acids. V gave up 1 base and J gave up 2 bases; unmatched junction bases: 9. Germline V CDR1 and CDR2: WSHSY, SAAADI. This receptor was obtained from a boy between 5 and 17 years old in good health and CMV-seronegative. Material: PBMCs. The rearrangement joins TRBV10-2 to TRBJ2-7; 12 bases agree with TRBD2. The CDR3 DNA reads TGCGCCAGCAGTGAGTGGGGGGGACTAGCGGGCTTTACCTACGAGCAGTACTTC. Its protein is CASSEWGGLAGFTYEQYF.